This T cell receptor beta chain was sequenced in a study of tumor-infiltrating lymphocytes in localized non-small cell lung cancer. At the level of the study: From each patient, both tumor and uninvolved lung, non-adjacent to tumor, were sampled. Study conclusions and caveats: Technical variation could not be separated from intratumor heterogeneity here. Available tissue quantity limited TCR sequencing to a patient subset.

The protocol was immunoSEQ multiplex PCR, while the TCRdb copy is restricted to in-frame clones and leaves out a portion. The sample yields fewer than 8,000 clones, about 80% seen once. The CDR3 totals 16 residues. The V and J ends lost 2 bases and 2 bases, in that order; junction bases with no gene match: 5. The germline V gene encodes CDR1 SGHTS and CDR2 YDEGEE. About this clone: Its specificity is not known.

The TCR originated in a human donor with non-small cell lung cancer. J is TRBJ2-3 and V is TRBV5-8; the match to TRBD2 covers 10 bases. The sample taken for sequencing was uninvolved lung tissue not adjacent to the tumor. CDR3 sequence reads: CASSLGLAVSTDTQYF. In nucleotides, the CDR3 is TGTGCCAGCAGCTTAGGACTAGCGGTATCCACAGATACGCAGTATTTT.